This passage covers 16 T cell receptor beta chains from one sample sequenced in a study of T cell changes during pregnancy in multiple sclerosis. Produced via immunoSEQ multiplex PCR; TCRdb's table is partial and in-frame only. The sample holds 90,000 to 130,000 clones, around nine tenths seen once. The sequenced sample was peripheral blood, obtained in the third trimester of pregnancy. The receptors come from a female donor with multiple sclerosis, enrolled in a pregnancy study.

V is TRBV9 and J is TRBJ1-2, with TRBD1 matching 9 bases. With 4 bases clipped from V and 6 bases from J, the junction kept 10 bases outside the gene matches. The CDR3 runs 15 residues. Per the germline V gene, CDR1 is SGDLS and CDR2 is YYNGEE. CDR3: CASSLTDRGLNGYTF. The CDR3 nucleotides are TGTGCCAGCAGCTTGACGGACAGGGGCCTTAATGGCTACACCTTC.

The DNA for the CDR3 is TGTGCCAGTAGAGAGAGACCCGGACAGGAACCACCCAAAGCAGCATATGGCTACACCTTC. This codes for CASRERPGQEPPKAAYGYTF. The chain is built from TRBV19 and TRBJ1-2, with 7 bases aligning to TRBD1. CDR1 and CDR2 (germline): LNHDA, SQIVND (reference sequence). The V segment lost 6 bases and the J segment 5 bases; nucleotides outside the gene matches: 27. This CDR3 has 20 residues.

The J gene is TRBJ1-5, the V gene TRBV5-6; D possibly corresponds to TRBD1 (5 bases). Germline V gene lookup returns CDR1 SGHDT and CDR2 YYEEEE. V lost 4 bases and J 0 bases, leaving 11 bases between the germline ends. CDR3 length equals 15 residues. CDR3 loop: CASSLDGGSNQPQHF. Here the CDR3 DNA reads TGTGCCAGCAGCCTGGACGGGGGTAGCAATCAGCCCCAGCATTTT.

The chain has TRBV9 and TRBJ1-2; 10 positions agree with TRBD1. Trimming cost V 0 bases and J 7 bases; bases outside gene matches: 12. The CDR3 is 17 amino acids. CDR1 and CDR2 (germline): SGDLS, YYNGEE. The CDR3 protein is CASSVATGTGDFGGYTF. Here the CDR3 DNA reads TGTGCCAGCAGCGTAGCTACCGGGACAGGGGATTTCGGTGGCTACACCTTC.

The chain combines TRBV6-1 with TRBJ2-1; 7 bases map to TRBD2. The trim removed 8 bases at V and 1 base at J, leaving 8 bases unmatched. This CDR3 has 15 residues. Germline lookup yields CDR1 MNHNS and CDR2 SASEGT. The chain's CDR3 is CASDRSGGSYNEQFF. CDR3 nucleotide sequence: TGTGCCAGCGACCGATCGGGGGGTTCCTACAATGAGCAGTTCTTC.

V usage is TRBV2 and J usage is TRBJ1-2, with a weak D call TRBD1 (5 bases). The CDR3 is made up of 17 amino acids. CDR1 SNHLY and CDR2 FYNNEI come from the germline V gene. V shed 6 bases and J shed 0 bases, with 20 bases lying between them. The CDR3 spells CASRAGTRYLSNYGYTF. In DNA, the CDR3 is TGTGCCAGCAGGGCCGGGACTCGATACCTTTCTAACTATGGCTACACCTTC. The variable domain in full, completed from reference TRBV2 and TRBJ1-2, reads EPEVTQTPSHQVTQMGQEVILRCVPISNHLYFYWYRQILGQKVEFLVSFYNNEISEKSEIFDDQFSVERPDGSNFTLKIRSTKLEDSAMYFCASRAGTRYLSNYGYTFGSGTRLTVV.

The V and J genes are TRBV14 and TRBJ2-5; perhaps TRBD1 as D (6 bases). The CDR3 consists of 14 residues. V shed 3 bases and J shed 5 bases, with 13 bases lying between them. CDR1 SGHDN and CDR2 FVKESK come from the germline V gene. CDR3: CASSQGARSETQYF. The CDR3, as DNA: TGTGCCAGCAGCCAGGGGGCGCGTTCGGAGACCCAGTACTTC.

This chain joins TRBV19 and TRBJ1-1, with unresolved D. Germline lookup yields CDR1 LNHDA and CDR2 SQIVND (reference sequence). The CDR3 has 14 residues. V lost 3 bases and J 1 base, leaving 9 bases between the germline ends. The CDR3 region has the DNA TGTGCCAGTAGTATCACCAGTACGAACACTGAAGCTTTCTTT. Its protein is CASSITSTNTEAFF.

The rearrangement uses TRBV27 and TRBJ1-2; D remains ambiguous. This CDR3 has 14 residues. V lost 4 bases and J lost 0, with 9 bases in between. Per germline, CDR1 MNHEY and CDR2 SMNVEV (reference sequence). The CDR3 reads CASSSHLTNYGYTF. For the CDR3, the DNA is TGTGCCAGCAGTTCACATTTAACTAACTATGGCTACACCTTC.

The CDR3: CASSGSGTGELFF. The CDR3 DNA reads TGTGCCAGCAGTGGATCCGGGACCGGGGAGCTGTTTTTT. V usage is TRBV2 and J usage is TRBJ2-2; D not certain. The V gene lost 4 bases and the J gene lost 5 bases, with 8 bases spanning the gap. The CDR3 sequence is 13 residues long. The germline V gene has CDR1 SNHLY and CDR2 FYNNEI.

V gene TRBV7-2 combines with J gene TRBJ1-3; 7 bases are a match to TRBD1. The V gene's germline CDR1 is SGHTA and CDR2 FQGNSA. The CDR3 is 15 amino acids. J lost 4 bases, V lost 5 bases, and 8 bases had no gene match. This CDR3 is CASSPNRGVGNTIYF. CDR3 in DNA: TGTGCCAGCAGCCCCAACAGGGGAGTGGGAAACACCATATATTTT.

The chain carries TRBV4-2 and TRBJ2-5; tentatively, D is TRBD2 (6 bases). Germline loops: CDR1 LGHNA, CDR2 YNFKEQ. The V gene lost 6 bases and the J gene lost 4 bases, with 12 bases spanning the gap. CDR3 length: 13 amino acids. DNA for the CDR3: TGTGCCAGCAGAGTAGTCGGGGGAGAGACCCAGTACTTC. Its translation is CASRVVGGETQYF.

The gene calls are TRBV10-3 and TRBJ1-4, with no clear D. Germline CDR1 reads ENHRY; CDR2 reads SYGVKD. CDR3 length: 13 residues. The V end lost 4 bases, the J end lost 5 bases, and 8 bases lay between the germline ends. The CDR3 protein is CAISGGRNEKLFF. CDR3 coding DNA: TGTGCCATCAGTGGCGGCCGGAATGAAAAACTGTTTTTT.

V usage is TRBV7-9 and J usage is TRBJ1-3; D is perhaps TRBD1 (5 bases). The CDR3 covers 15 residues. V dropped 6 bases and J dropped 1 base, with 13 bases sitting between them. Germline V gene sequence: CDR1 SEHNR, CDR2 FQNEAQ (reference sequence). The CDR3 DNA reads TGTGCCAGCAGTCCAGGGCTAGGGTCTGGAAACACCATATATTTT. Its translation: CASSPGLGSGNTIYF.

This chain connects TRBV6-1 to TRBJ1-2, with D possibly being TRBD1 (6 bases). This CDR3 has 15 residues. V gave up 0 bases and J gave up 4 bases, with 12 bases separating them. Germline V gene data show CDR1 as MNHNS and CDR2 as SASEGT. CDR3 protein: CASSEATQGIYGYTF. The CDR3 DNA is TGTGCCAGCAGTGAAGCGACCCAGGGGATCTATGGCTACACCTTC.

The chain couples TRBV27 to TRBJ1-2; TRBD1 matches 8 bases. There are 15 residues in the CDR3. Germline V gene data show CDR1 as MNHEY and CDR2 as SMNVEV (reference sequence). The V and J ends lost 3 bases and 4 bases, in that order; junction bases with no gene match: 7. CDR3 bases: TGTGCCAGCAGTTTGTTGGGACAGGAGATCTATGGCTACACCTTC. Translated: CASSLLGQEIYGYTF.